This T cell receptor beta chain is drawn from a study of shared clonotypes between healthy human individuals. The study, taken as a whole, reports: Generation of non-shared clonotypes was less probable than generation of clonotypes shared by all four donors.

Points on this clone: What it binds is not known.

Sequenced by immunoSEQ multiplex PCR; TCRdb stores in-frame clones only, minus some. Of about 2.2 million clones listed, more than 85% were seen once; the top ten hold roughly 1.7%. Selected positively for CCR7 and CD45RO-negative, naive CD8 cells excluded terminally differentiated effector memory CD45RA+ cells. In germline, CDR1 is MNHEY, CDR2 SMNVEV (reference sequence). The length of the CDR3 is 16 residues. The germline V and J ends were trimmed by 6 bases and 0 bases, with 14 bases remaining between them. The source of this sequence is a man younger than 35 in good health. Some clones in this sample may be carry-over from other donors' samples. The gene calls are TRBV27 and TRBJ1-4; weak D call: TRBD1 (5 bases). Sample: naive CD8+ T cells from PBMCs. The CDR3 DNA sequence: TGTGCCAGCAGCCGACGCCGGGGCGCAACTAATGAAAAACTGTTTTTT. Translating gives CASSRRRGATNEKLFF.